These 18 T cell receptor beta chains originate from one sample sequenced in a study of blood T cell repertoires in COVID-19. Only in-frame clones appear in the TCRdb table, and some are missing; sequencing was by immunoSEQ multiplex PCR. The repertoire holds over 15,000 clones, with 87% as singletons. Sequenced: peripheral blood. These receptors all come from a human donor in a cohort sampled during active COVID-19.

This clone was seen a single time. The chain couples TRBV20-1 to TRBJ1-1; no reliable D call. This CDR3 contains 11 residues. Germline V gene lookup returns CDR1 DFQATT and CDR2 SNEGSKA (reference sequence). Trimming took 2 bases from V and 11 from J, leaving 12 bases between them. CDR3 sequence (DNA): TGCAGTGCTAGACCGCAGTTCGGGGCTTTCTTT. Protein sequence: CSARPQFGAFF.

V and J are TRBV12-3 or TRBV12-4 and TRBJ2-6; D remains ambiguous. The V gene lost 6 bases and the J gene lost 5 bases, with 8 bases spanning the gap. The CDR3 is 13 amino acids. CDR3 amino acids: CASRGDWANVLTF. The CDR3 DNA reads as TGTGCCAGCAGGGGTGACTGGGCCAACGTCCTGACTTTC.

The chain employs TRBV2 and TRBJ2-5; 11 bases match TRBD2. Looked up from germline, CDR1 is SNHLY and CDR2 is FYNNEI. The CDR3 extends over 15 amino acids. J lost 4 bases, V lost 4 bases, and 5 bases had no gene match. CDR3: CASSALAGGGETQYF. The CDR3 DNA follows: TGTGCCAGCAGTGCCCTAGCGGGGGGAGGAGAGACCCAGTACTTC.

The rearrangement joins TRBV7-9 to TRBJ2-4; 10 bases line up with TRBD1. There are 16 residues in the CDR3. Trimming took 6 bases from V and 3 from J; bases not matched to a gene: 8. Germline CDR1 is SEHNR and CDR2 is FQNEAQ (reference sequence). The CDR3 sequence: CASRPGTGANKNIQYF. In DNA, the CDR3 is TGTGCCAGCAGGCCCGGGACAGGGGCCAACAAAAACATTCAGTACTTC. The complete variable domain, with remaining parts taken from reference TRBV7-9 and TRBJ2-4, reads DTGVSQNPRHKITKRGQNVTFRCDPISEHNRLYWYRQTLGQGPEFLTYFQNEAQLEKSRLLSDRFSAERPKGSFSTLEIQRTEQGDSAMYLCASRPGTGANKNIQYFGAGTRLSVL.

In this sample, this clone turned up once. The chain is built from TRBV10-1 and TRBJ2-1; 8 positions match TRBD2. V lost 5 bases to trimming and J lost 14 bases; unmatched junction nucleotides: 17. The CDR3 covers 15 residues. CDR1 WNHNN and CDR2 SYGVQD come from the germline V gene (reference sequence). Here the CDR3 reads CASSTRGPPGGGKFF. The DNA of the CDR3 is TGCGCCAGCAGTACACGTGGGCCCCCGGGGGGGGGCAAGTTCTTC.

The V gene is TRBV19, the J gene TRBJ2-6, with 9 bases identical to TRBD1. This CDR3 comprises 15 residues. V lost 5 bases and J lost 4; bases outside the gene matches: 3. From germline, CDR1 is LNHDA and CDR2 SQIVND (reference sequence). The chain's CDR3 is CASSGQGLGANVLTF. DNA of the CDR3: TGTGCCAGTAGTGGACAGGGGCTGGGGGCCAACGTCCTGACTTTC.

The chain links TRBV10-3 to TRBJ2-1, with 7 bases fitting TRBD2. Germline V gene data show CDR1 as ENHRY and CDR2 as SYGVKD. V gave up 5 bases and J gave up 5 bases; unmatched junction bases: 6. The CDR3 runs to 14 residues. Here the CDR3 DNA reads TGTGCCATCAGTAAAGCGGGAAATAACAATGAGCAGTTCTTC. Protein product: CAISKAGNNNEQFF.

The V gene is TRBV30, the J gene TRBJ1-2; D unclear. The CDR3 has 12 amino acids. V shed 0 bases and J shed 10 bases, with 12 bases lying between them. Germline CDR1 reads GTSNPN; CDR2 reads SVGIG (reference sequence). The CDR3 spells CAWSVGGRDYTF. CDR3 DNA: TGTGCCTGGAGTGTAGGAGGTCGGGACTACACCTTC.

The rearrangement uses TRBV4-3 and TRBJ2-7, with D tentatively TRBD1 (5 bases). CDR3 length equals 14 residues. Germline values: CDR1 LGHNA, CDR2 YSLEER. The V end lost 0 bases, the J end lost 2 bases, and 8 bases lay between the germline ends. DNA of the CDR3: TGCGCCAGCAGCCAAGATAGGGGCACCTACGAGCAGTACTTC. Encoded protein: CASSQDRGTYEQYF.

This chain joins TRBV6-5 and TRBJ1-5, with 7 bases fitting TRBD1. Trimming took 5 bases from V and 2 from J; bases not matched to a gene: 3. The CDR3 consists of 14 residues. Germline assignment: CDR1 MNHEY and CDR2 SVGAGI. CDR3 region: CASSRGQGNQPQHF. The CDR3 DNA reads TGTGCCAGCAGTCGAGGACAGGGCAATCAGCCCCAGCATTTT.

This chain uses TRBV18 with TRBJ1-5; no reliable D call. The CDR3 has 15 residues. Germline V lookup: CDR1 KGHSH, CDR2 LQKENI. Trimming pared 6 bases from V and 5 bases from J, leaving 17 bases between. CDR3 DNA: TGTGCCAGCTCCCCCGACGGTGCGCGGGATCAGCCCCAGCATTTT. Protein product: CASSPDGARDQPQHF. Filled out from reference TRBV18 and TRBJ1-5, the complete variable domain reads NAGVMQNPRHLVRRRGQEARLRCSPMKGHSHVYWYRQLPEEGLKFMVYLQKENIIDESGMPKERFSAEFPKEGPSILRIQQVVRGDSAAYFCASSPDGARDQPQHFGDGTRLSIL.

This chain links TRBV4-3 with TRBJ2-3, with a weak D call TRBD2 (5 bases). Looked up from germline, CDR1 is LGHNA and CDR2 is YSLEER. The CDR3 length is 14 residues. V lost 0 bases and J 6 bases, leaving 10 bases between the germline ends. CDR3 DNA: TGCGCCAGCAGCCAAGAGGACTCACGGGATACGCAGTATTTT. Protein product: CASSQEDSRDTQYF.

This chain uses TRBV9 with TRBJ1-3; D unresolved. Germline CDR1 reads SGDLS; CDR2 reads YYNGEE. The CDR3 covers 13 residues. Trimming took off 4 bases at V and 4 bases at J, with 9 bases between the two ends. CDR3 residues: CASSPRAGNTIYF. The CDR3 region has the DNA TGTGCCAGCAGCCCGCGGGCCGGAAACACCATATATTTT.

This clone came up a few times. V usage is TRBV7-3 and J usage is TRBJ2-7; no firm D call. CDR1 and CDR2 from the germline V gene are SGHTA and FQGTGA. CDR3 length: 13 amino acids. V was pared by 5 bases and J by 7 bases, with 15 bases between. Here the CDR3 reads CASSVTDRREQYF. The CDR3 DNA is TGTGCCAGCAGCGTGACTGATAGAAGGGAGCAGTACTTC.

In DNA form, the CDR3 reads TGTGCCAGCAAGGCAGGGATCTACAATGAGCAGTTCTTC. This translates into CASKAGIYNEQFF. The gene calls are TRBV12-3 or TRBV12-4 and TRBJ2-1; tentatively, D is TRBD1 (5 bases). The CDR3 sequence is 13 residues long. V was shortened by 7 bases and J by 3 bases, with 10 bases between the two germline ends.

CDR3 residues: CASSQGGLAGVGTGELFF. CDR3 nucleotides: TGCGCCAGCAGCCAAGGGGGACTAGCGGGAGTCGGGACCGGGGAGCTGTTTTTT. The rearrangement joins TRBV4-1 to TRBJ2-2; 14 bases align to TRBD2. CDR1 is MGHRA, CDR2 YSYEKL, per germline. The CDR3 spans 18 residues. V shed 1 base and J 5 bases; nucleotides not matched to a gene: 6.

The gene calls are TRBV4-1 and TRBJ2-4, with D possibly TRBD1 on 5 matching bases. Germline CDR1 and CDR2: MGHRA and YSYEKL. V dropped 0 bases and J dropped 6 bases, with 12 bases sitting between them. This CDR3 spans 15 amino acids. As DNA, the CDR3 is TGCGCCAGCAGCCAAGATGCAGGGCGAGGAAACATTCAGTACTTC. Its translation is CASSQDAGRGNIQYF.

This clone has a single count. This chain joins TRBV7-9 and TRBJ2-1; D is undetermined. Germline V lookup: CDR1 SEHNR, CDR2 FQNEAQ (reference sequence). Trimming took 2 bases from V and 9 from J, leaving 8 bases between them. The CDR3 covers 12 residues. The CDR3: CASSLSVSEQFF. The DNA for the CDR3 is TGTGCCAGCAGCTTATCAGTAAGTGAGCAGTTCTTC.